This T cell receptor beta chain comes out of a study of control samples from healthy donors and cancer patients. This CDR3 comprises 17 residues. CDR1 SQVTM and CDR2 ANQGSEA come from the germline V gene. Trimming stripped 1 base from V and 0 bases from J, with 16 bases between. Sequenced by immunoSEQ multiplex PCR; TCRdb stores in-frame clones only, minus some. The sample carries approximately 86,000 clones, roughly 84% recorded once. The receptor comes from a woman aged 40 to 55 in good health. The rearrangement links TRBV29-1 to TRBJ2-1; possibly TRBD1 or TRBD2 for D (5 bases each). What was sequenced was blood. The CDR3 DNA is TGCAGCGTTGAAGGTTTGGGGGTTCCAAGCTCCTACAATGAGCAGTTCTTC. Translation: CSVEGLGVPSSYNEQFF.